The clone carrying this T cell receptor (beta chain) was seen a single time. Its antigen is not identified. The sample is drawn from a study of lymphopenia after photon versus proton radiotherapy. Clones were read by immunoSEQ multiplex PCR, and TCRdb kept only the in-frame ones, dropping some. The data show roughly 58,000 clones, about 85% seen once. Broader study findings: Better survival with proton therapy was suggested as possible, not demonstrated. After lymphocyte nadir, photon-treated repertoires showed oligoclonal expansion, especially CD8+ Temra.

The sequence came from a man aged 80 or over with esophageal cancer. The starting material was peripheral blood, obtained from a patient treated with proton-based radiotherapy.

The CDR3 loop is CASTRAGVEGYGYTF. The CDR3 region has the DNA TGTGCCAGCACCAGAGCCGGGGTGGAGGGCTATGGCTACACCTTC. The rearrangement links TRBV11-3 to TRBJ1-2; no clear D. Trimming took off 7 bases at V and 4 bases at J, with 19 bases between the two ends. This CDR3 comprises 15 residues. Per germline, CDR1 SGHNT and CDR2 YENEEA.